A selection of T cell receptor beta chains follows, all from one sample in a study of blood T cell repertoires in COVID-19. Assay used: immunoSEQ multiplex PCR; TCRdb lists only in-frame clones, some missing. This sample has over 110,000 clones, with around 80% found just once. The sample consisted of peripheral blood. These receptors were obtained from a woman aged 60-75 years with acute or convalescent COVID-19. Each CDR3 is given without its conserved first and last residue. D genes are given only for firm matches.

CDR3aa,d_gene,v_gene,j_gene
ASSVPDRVGSYGYT,TRBD1,TRBV2,TRBJ1-2
ATSPGGYYEQY,-,TRBV24-1,TRBJ2-7
ASSEGTETLFNEQF,-,TRBV6-1,TRBJ2-1
ASSRVNQPQH,-,TRBV28,TRBJ1-5
ASSQVLAGISYEQY,TRBD2,TRBV3-1/TRBV3-2,TRBJ2-7
ASSVKDYYEQY,-,TRBV19,TRBJ2-7
ASSTGLAGGETQY,TRBD2,TRBV6-2/TRBV6-3,TRBJ2-5
ASSGGQKQY,-,TRBV10-2,TRBJ2-7
AAGGQQY,-,TRBV28,TRBJ2-7
SAPTKTGSPNYGYT,-,TRBV29-1,TRBJ1-2
ASRRDTEAF,-,TRBV6-5,TRBJ1-1
ASNREGVNEKLF,-,TRBV2,TRBJ1-4
ASSQLLGEQY,-,TRBV6-5,TRBJ2-7
ASSETATVSGNTIY,-,TRBV2,TRBJ1-3
ASSFHGAGRLNEKLF,-,TRBV28,TRBJ1-4
ASSVPRGRGTGELF,TRBD1,TRBV6-1,TRBJ2-2
ASSIVKAGNQPQH,-,TRBV19,TRBJ1-5
AWNLRLAGGGGELF,TRBD2,TRBV30,TRBJ2-2
AAYPAPPSADTQY,-,TRBV24-1,TRBJ2-3
ASSESDPGLYPSGEKLF,-,TRBV5-1,TRBJ1-4
ASSLSPRPSGYNEQF,TRBD2,TRBV27,TRBJ2-1
SAIPLYEAF,-,TRBV20-1,TRBJ1-1
ATLTPSASNQPQH,-,TRBV6-5,TRBJ1-5
SVRTGGPYEQY,TRBD1,TRBV29-1,TRBJ2-7
ASSLAGRSTDTQY,TRBD2,TRBV27,TRBJ2-3
ASSPAGQGYGYT,TRBD1,TRBV28,TRBJ1-2
ASSSLLAGHYEQY,-,TRBV21-1,TRBJ2-7
ASSLGLPSSYNEQF,-,TRBV5-1,TRBJ2-1
ASSRQRSQPQH,-,TRBV3-1/TRBV3-2,TRBJ1-5
AINSRGQGLETQY,TRBD1,TRBV10-3,TRBJ2-5
ASSYSRQGQETQY,TRBD1,TRBV6-5,TRBJ2-5
ASSLGTGYYGYT,-,TRBV7-9,TRBJ1-2
ASSLWGLAGGRNEQF,TRBD2,TRBV27,TRBJ2-1
ASSFGGTQY,-,TRBV6-5,TRBJ2-3
ASRSAGIYYEQY,-,TRBV25-1,TRBJ2-7
ATSTTSYNEQF,-,TRBV24-1,TRBJ2-1
ASSWVLAGGPNTQY,TRBD2,TRBV27,TRBJ2-3
ASSFVGSYGYT,-,TRBV27,TRBJ1-2
ASSRDRDYEQY,TRBD1,TRBV14,TRBJ2-7
ASSQGGENEQF,TRBD2,TRBV3-1/TRBV3-2,TRBJ2-1
ASSLGTSGFIKNEQY,TRBD2,TRBV7-8,TRBJ2-7
SASSGTSGRNEQF,TRBD2,TRBV20-1,TRBJ2-1
ASSPGTGPTGYT,TRBD1,TRBV5-6,TRBJ1-2
ASSINSGRRENEQF,TRBD2,TRBV5-6,TRBJ2-1
ASSLGTSGLSYNEQF,TRBD2,TRBV5-1,TRBJ2-1
SVILAVRDEQY,-,TRBV29-1,TRBJ2-7
ASGGSLYTEAF,-,TRBV6-5,TRBJ1-1
ASSQSRGVFNEQF,-,TRBV23-1,TRBJ2-1
ASSIEAGETNTGELF,TRBD2,TRBV19,TRBJ2-2
ASSLGPGQDEAF,TRBD1,TRBV5-1,TRBJ1-1
ASSLGALSRGYT,-,TRBV5-6,TRBJ1-2
ASSYDSGNQPQH,-,TRBV7-8,TRBJ1-5
ASSSGGQGWDEQY,TRBD1,TRBV5-4,TRBJ2-7
SVRANEQF,-,TRBV29-1,TRBJ2-1
ASMLAHDNEQF,-,TRBV6-5,TRBJ2-1
ASSFEGGVETQY,-,TRBV7-9,TRBJ2-5
ASSGGRASYNEQF,TRBD2,TRBV19,TRBJ2-1
ASSQRGSYNEQF,TRBD2,TRBV19,TRBJ2-1
ASSLEGGGTETQY,-,TRBV2,TRBJ2-5
ASSPLQGRDNEQF,-,TRBV27,TRBJ2-1